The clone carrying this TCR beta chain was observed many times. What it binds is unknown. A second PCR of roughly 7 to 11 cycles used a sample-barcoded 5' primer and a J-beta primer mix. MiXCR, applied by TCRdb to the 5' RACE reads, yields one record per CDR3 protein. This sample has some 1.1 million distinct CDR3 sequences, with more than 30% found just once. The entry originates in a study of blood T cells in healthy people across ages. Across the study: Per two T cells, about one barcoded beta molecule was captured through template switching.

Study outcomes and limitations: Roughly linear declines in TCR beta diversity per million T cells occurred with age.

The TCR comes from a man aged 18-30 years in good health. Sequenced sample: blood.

This CDR3 is CSVDPPLAGEGDTQYF. The CDR3 DNA sequence: TGCAGCGTTGATCCCCCTTTAGCGGGGGAAGGAGATACGCAGTATTTT. This chain links TRBV29-1 with TRBJ2-3; 9 bases are shared with TRBD2. V shed 3 bases, J shed 5 bases, and the junction held 12 bases outside the gene matches. This CDR3 is built from 16 residues. The germline V gene has CDR1 SQVTM and CDR2 ANQGSEA.